This T cell receptor (beta chain) derives from a study of blood T cell repertoires in COVID-19. As for the study in general: Material from acute and convalescent COVID-19 was sourced from the United States, Italy and Spain. T cells, B-cell-depleted T cells, or PBMCs supplied cDNA or gDNA.

Original data processing: Estimates of nucleated cell counts were drawn from the amplification of reference gene primers. The data were produced by immunoSEQ multiplex PCR, yet TCRdb's version contains in-frame clones alone and is incomplete. V and J calls and clone size are those listed in that table; D and trimming were worked out from the DNA. The table shows tens of thousands of clones, with over 70% occurring only once. The V gene end was trimmed by 8 bases and the J gene end by 4 bases; junction bases not matched to a gene: 6. The CDR3 sequence is 14 residues long. Germline lookup yields CDR1 SGHVS and CDR2 FQNEAQ.

The sample was peripheral blood. This rearrangement joins TRBV7-8 to TRBJ1-5; 9 positions match TRBD1. The sequence was obtained from a man aged 45-65 years with active COVID-19. The CDR3 DNA is TGTGCCAGCGGATCGACAGGGGGTAATCAGCCCCAGCATTTT. This encodes CASGSTGGNQPQHF.